The rows below give T cell receptor beta chains drawn from one sample of a study of T cell changes during pregnancy in multiple sclerosis. This table comes from immunoSEQ multiplex PCR, and its TCRdb copy is limited to in-frame clones, with some not included. The table records 15,000 or so clones, roughly 84% of them present only once. This specimen consisted of CD8+ T cells from peripheral blood mononuclear cells, obtained in the third trimester of pregnancy. The receptors stem from a female donor in good health, enrolled as a control in a pregnancy study. Each CDR3 is given with its conserved first and last residue. Fields, in order: D gene, clone size, V gene, J gene, CDR3 DNA, CDR3 protein. D genes are given only for firm matches. Only some rows state a clone size, as once, few, many or a class for expanded clones.

d_gene: -
abundance: -
v_gene: TRBV29-1
j_gene: TRBJ1-5
CDR3nt: TGCAGCGTCGATGACTCGTCCCAGCATTTT
CDR3aa: CSVDDSSQHF

d_gene: -
abundance: -
v_gene: TRBV7-9
j_gene: TRBJ2-1
CDR3nt: TGTGCCAGCAGCTTAAGGGGGGAGACAGGGAGCTTACTTAATGAGCAGTTCTTC
CDR3aa: CASSLRGETGSLLNEQFF

d_gene: -
abundance: -
v_gene: TRBV5-6
j_gene: TRBJ2-7
CDR3nt: TGTGCCAGCAGCTTGGTTTCACAGCCCGAGCAGTACTTC
CDR3aa: CASSLVSQPEQYF

d_gene: -
abundance: -
v_gene: TRBV7-9
j_gene: TRBJ2-5
CDR3nt: TGTGCCAGCGATAGCTCTATATCTCCAGAGACCCAGTACTTC
CDR3aa: CASDSSISPETQYF

d_gene: -
abundance: -
v_gene: TRBV7-9
j_gene: TRBJ1-2
CDR3nt: TGTGCCAGCAGCCAGGATTTGTATGGCTACACCTTC
CDR3aa: CASSQDLYGYTF

d_gene: -
abundance: -
v_gene: TRBV6-5
j_gene: TRBJ2-7
CDR3nt: TGTGCCAGCGGGGGCGGCGGACTGAGCTCCTACGAGCAGTACTTC
CDR3aa: CASGGGGLSSYEQYF

d_gene: -
abundance: -
v_gene: TRBV6-5
j_gene: TRBJ1-1
CDR3nt: TGTGCCAGCAGTTACAATCCTCAGGGCACTGAAGCTTTCTTT
CDR3aa: CASSYNPQGTEAFF

d_gene: TRBD1
abundance: -
v_gene: TRBV6-5
j_gene: TRBJ2-1
CDR3nt: TGTGCCAGCAGTCACGACAGGGGCCCCGCCAATGAGCAGTTCTTC
CDR3aa: CASSHDRGPANEQFF

d_gene: TRBD1
abundance: few
v_gene: TRBV9
j_gene: TRBJ2-7
CDR3nt: TGTGCCAGCAGCCTATCCGGGACAGGGATAAGCGAGCAGTACTTC
CDR3aa: CASSLSGTGISEQYF

d_gene: -
abundance: few
v_gene: TRBV9
j_gene: TRBJ1-1
CDR3nt: TGTGCCAGCAGCCACGGACAGACCTTGAACACTGAAGCTTTCTTT
CDR3aa: CASSHGQTLNTEAFF

d_gene: TRBD1
abundance: -
v_gene: TRBV5-5
j_gene: TRBJ2-7
CDR3nt: TGTGCCAGCAGCCGGGACAGGGGGTTCGTCTACGAGCAGTACTTC
CDR3aa: CASSRDRGFVYEQYF

d_gene: -
abundance: -
v_gene: TRBV19
j_gene: TRBJ2-1
CDR3nt: TGTGCCAGTAGTATGGAGCTTACGGGCGGGGCGGTTGATGAGCAGTTCTTC
CDR3aa: CASSMELTGGAVDEQFF

d_gene: TRBD2
abundance: few
v_gene: TRBV28
j_gene: TRBJ2-7
CDR3nt: TGTGCCAGCAGTTTTGCGGGAGGGCTCAACGAGCAGTACTTC
CDR3aa: CASSFAGGLNEQYF